Sequencing of this T cell receptor beta chain was carried out in a study of early T cells in non-severe SARS-CoV-2 infection. TCRdb re-analysed the 5' RACE reads in MiXCR, keeping a single row per CDR3 protein. The sample holds about 34,000 distinct CDR3 sequences; around 7% are singletons and the top ten take about 12%. The table lists this clonotype with a few counts. Sample: whole blood, taken at baseline. This TCR derives from an adult who was a healthcare worker with PCR-confirmed SARS-CoV-2 infection or an uninfected control (not recorded which).

This CDR3 is CATRGTGSQPQHF. The CDR3 DNA follows: TGTGCCACCCGAGGGACAGGAAGTCAGCCCCAGCATTTT. The chain links TRBV10-3 to TRBJ1-5; 8 positions match TRBD1. From germline, CDR1 is ENHRY and CDR2 SYGVKD. This CDR3 region has 13 residues. V lost 10 bases to trimming and J lost 6 bases; unmatched junction nucleotides: 8.